These 28 T cell receptor beta chains came from one sample sequenced in a study of beta chain features in type 1 diabetes. Since all of the isolated RNA was reverse transcribed, expressed TCRB transcripts were what got sequenced. Here immunoSEQ multiplex PCR was the method, and the copy in TCRdb shows in-frame clones only, minus some. The table lists 970,000 or so clones, about a sixth of them singletons. The source material was naive CD4+ T cells from blood. The receptors derive from a young woman in good health.

J is TRBJ2-5 and V is TRBV7-6; tentatively, D is TRBD2 (6 bases). The CDR3 spans 14 residues. The V gene lost 1 base and the J gene lost 4 bases, with 10 bases spanning the gap. From germline, CDR1 is SGHVS and CDR2 FNYEAQ. CDR3 sequence: CASSLVGGRETQYF. CDR3 nucleotide sequence: TGTGCCAGCAGCTTAGTAGGAGGGAGAGAGACCCAGTACTTC.

This clone has a handful of counts. Other DNA sequences in this specimen translate into the identical CDR3. The V and J genes are TRBV7-2 and TRBJ2-3, with unresolved D. Deletions cut 0 bases from V and 3 bases from J, with 4 bases between. Germline V CDR1 and CDR2: SGHTA, FQGNSA. The length of the CDR3 is 13 residues. The CDR3 loop reads CASSLASTDTQYF. The CDR3 bases are TGTGCCAGCAGCTTAGCTAGTACAGATACGCAGTATTTT. Based on the CDR3 plus reference TRBV7-2 and TRBJ2-3, the full variable domain is GAGVSQSPSNKVTEKGKDVELRCDPISGHTALYWYRQSLGQGLEFLIYFQGNSAPDKSGLPSDRFSAERTGGSVSTLTIQRTQQEDSAVYLCASSLASTDTQYFGPGTRLTVL.

Details on this clone: At the DNA level, this CDR3 is encoded by other sequences in the same sample as well. This chain joins TRBV2 and TRBJ2-5; possibly TRBD2 for D (6 bases). The CDR3 loop spans 13 amino acids. Germline V lookup: CDR1 SNHLY, CDR2 FYNNEI. Trimming took 10 bases from V and 2 from J, leaving 14 bases between them. DNA of the CDR3: TGTGCCAAAAGGGGCGGGGAGCAAGAGACCCAGTACTTC. Its protein is CAKRGGEQETQYF.

The table lists this clone with a few counts. The V gene is TRBV20-1, the J gene TRBJ1-1; no clear D gene. Trimming removed 3 bases at V and 7 bases at J, with 9 bases between. This CDR3 contains 11 residues. Germline V CDR1 and CDR2: DFQATT, SNEGSKA (reference sequence). The CDR3 loop is CSASRGREAFF. Here the CDR3 DNA reads TGCAGTGCTAGTCGAGGGCGTGAAGCTTTCTTT.

The CDR3 nucleotides are TGTGCCAGCAGCAAAGCCCCAGCGGGAGCGGTCGGGGAGCTGTTTTTT. The encoded protein is CASSKAPAGAVGELFF. The genes are TRBV21-1 and TRBJ2-2; TRBD2, the table's D call, was not compared with the DNA. TRBV21-1 counts as a pseudogene. The CDR3 has 16 amino acids.

This clone has a handful of counts. The chain uses TRBV9 and TRBJ2-5; 10 nucleotides align to TRBD1. Germline CDR1 and CDR2: SGDLS and YYNGEE. This CDR3 has 15 residues. V shed 3 bases, J shed 2 bases, and the junction held 4 bases outside the gene matches. The CDR3 is CASSGMGQGQETQYF. The CDR3 region has the DNA TGTGCCAGCAGCGGGATGGGACAGGGGCAAGAGACCCAGTACTTC. Drawing the rest from reference TRBV9 and TRBJ2-5, the complete variable domain is DSGVTQTPKHLITATGQRVTLRCSPRSGDLSVYWYQQSLDQGLQFLIQYYNGEERAKGNILERFSAQQFPDLHSELNLSSLELGDSALYFCASSGMGQGQETQYFGPGTRLLVL.

This chain links TRBV2 with TRBJ2-2; no reliable D call. The CDR3 length is 13 residues. Trimming cost V 4 bases and J 5 bases, with 8 bases left between them. Germline CDR1 and CDR2: SNHLY and FYNNEI. The DNA for the CDR3 is TGTGCCAGCAGTGGGGGATTAACCGGGGAGCTGTTTTTT. It encodes CASSGGLTGELFF. The complete variable domain, with remaining parts taken from reference TRBV2 and TRBJ2-2, reads EPEVTQTPSHQVTQMGQEVILRCVPISNHLYFYWYRQILGQKVEFLVSFYNNEISEKSEIFDDQFSVERPDGSNFTLKIRSTKLEDSAMYFCASSGGLTGELFFGEGSRLTVL.

The genes are TRBV28 and TRBJ2-2; 9 nucleotides line up with TRBD1. CDR1 and CDR2 from the germline V gene are MDHEN and SYDVKM. The CDR3 has 15 amino acids. With V trimmed by 6 bases and J by 3 bases, 5 bases remained unmatched. The CDR3 bases are TGTGCCAGCAGACGCCGGGACAGGGACACCGGGGAGCTGTTTTTT. Its translation is CASRRRDRDTGELFF.

The V gene is TRBV11-2, the J gene TRBJ2-5, with D hard to call. V was clipped by 5 bases and J by 7 bases, with 14 bases between them. Germline CDR1 is SGHAT and CDR2 is FQNNGV. CDR3 length equals 13 residues. The CDR3: CASSIQMLGTQYF. The CDR3 DNA follows: TGTGCCAGCAGCATTCAGATGTTGGGGACCCAGTACTTC.

This clone showed up just a few times. The chain has TRBV7-2 and TRBJ2-2; 9 bases match TRBD2. V shed 1 base, J shed 4 bases, and the junction held 7 bases outside the gene matches. Germline CDR1 is SGHTA and CDR2 is FQGNSA. The CDR3 sequence is 17 residues long. The CDR3 DNA is TGTGCCAGCAGCTTAGTCTTAGCGGGAGCCATCACCGGGGAGCTGTTTTTT. This translates into CASSLVLAGAITGELFF. The full variable domain, completed using reference TRBV7-2 and TRBJ2-2, is GAGVSQSPSNKVTEKGKDVELRCDPISGHTALYWYRQSLGQGLEFLIYFQGNSAPDKSGLPSDRFSAERTGGSVSTLTIQRTQQEDSAVYLCASSLVLAGAITGELFFGEGSRLTVL.

V and J are TRBV7-6 and TRBJ1-5, with D maybe TRBD1 (6 bases). Trimming stripped 2 bases from V and 1 base from J, with 6 bases between. CDR3 size: 14 residues. Germline V gives CDR1 SGHVS, CDR2 FNYEAQ. DNA for the CDR3: TGTGCCAGCAGCTTAACAGGGAGCAATCAGCCCCAGCATTTT. It yields the protein CASSLTGSNQPQHF.

This clone was counted a few times. The V call is TRBV11-2, the J call TRBJ2-1; D ambiguous. The CDR3 runs to 15 residues. Germline V gene sequence: CDR1 SGHAT, CDR2 FQNNGV. Trimming took off 5 bases at V and 7 bases at J, with 18 bases between the two ends. This CDR3 reads CASSLMNTVGNEQFF. CDR3 coding DNA: TGTGCCAGCAGCCTTATGAATACCGTCGGTAATGAGCAGTTCTTC.

This chain uses TRBV5-1 with TRBJ1-4, with D possibly TRBD1 on 5 matching bases. V was pared by 0 bases and J by 14 bases, with 14 bases between. This CDR3 contains 13 residues. Germline assignment: CDR1 SGHRS and CDR2 YFSETQ. CDR3 sequence: CASSLGDSGRLFF. In DNA form, the CDR3 reads TGCGCCAGCAGCTTGGGTGACAGCGGACGGCTGTTTTTT.

This clone was picked up a small number of times. Other nucleotide sequences in the sample specify the same CDR3. The chain uses TRBV28 and TRBJ2-1; D unresolved. Trimming took off 8 bases at V and 8 bases at J, with 13 bases between the two ends. Per germline, CDR1 MDHEN and CDR2 SYDVKM. The CDR3 totals 12 residues. CDR3 protein: CASSSGGYEQFF. In nucleotides, the CDR3 is TGTGCCAGCTCCTCTGGCGGCTATGAGCAGTTCTTC.

The J gene is TRBJ2-2, the V gene TRBV5-6; D is uncertain. This CDR3 spans 12 amino acids. Trimming took off 1 base at V and 6 bases at J, with 4 bases between the two ends. The germline V gene encodes CDR1 SGHDT and CDR2 YYEEEE. CDR3 amino acids: CASSLYPGELFF. CDR3 bases: TGTGCCAGCAGCTTGTATCCCGGGGAGCTGTTTTTT.

J is TRBJ2-7 and V is TRBV6-5, with a possible D match to TRBD2 (7 bases). Deletions cut 6 bases from V and 7 bases from J, with 13 bases between. There are 12 residues in the CDR3. Germline V gives CDR1 MNHEY, CDR2 SVGAGI. CDR3 bases: TGTGCCAGCAGGGGAGGGGGGCGTGAGCAGTACTTC. Translating it yields CASRGGGREQYF.

This clone came up a few times. The chain joins TRBV18 to TRBJ2-1, with D perhaps TRBD1 (6 bases). The CDR3 has 15 amino acids. The germline V gene encodes CDR1 KGHSH and CDR2 LQKENI. V lost 2 bases, J lost 4 bases, and 12 bases lay in between. The DNA of the CDR3 is TGTGCCAGCTCACCATTACGGACAGAATACAATGAGCAGTTCTTC. Amino acid sequence: CASSPLRTEYNEQFF.

This clone was seen a handful of times. The chain carries TRBV7-2 and TRBJ2-1; TRBD1 matches at 8 bases. After removal of 1 base from V and 5 bases from J, the junction contained 7 bases not matched to a gene. This CDR3 is 16 amino acids long. The V gene's germline CDR1 is SGHTA and CDR2 FQGNSA. The CDR3 region has the DNA TGTGCCAGCAGCTTAGTAGGGACAGGACGTAACAATGAGCAGTTCTTC. Its protein is CASSLVGTGRNNEQFF.

This rearrangement joins TRBV15 to TRBJ2-3; D is undetermined. Per germline, CDR1 LNHNV and CDR2 YYDKDF (reference sequence). The V end lost 4 bases, the J end lost 2 bases, and 10 bases lay between the germline ends. This CDR3 has 14 amino acids. The CDR3 bases are TGTGCCACCAGCACCGGCGGCCTCACAGATACGCAGTATTTT. Residues: CATSTGGLTDTQYF.

This chain connects TRBV28 to TRBJ2-3, with D possibly being TRBD2 (7 bases). Germline lookup yields CDR1 MDHEN and CDR2 SYDVKM. Between the trimmed V and J ends, which lost 8 bases and 2 bases, there was a span of 20 bases. The CDR3 covers 16 residues. The CDR3 spells CASSIRGGELTDTQYF. The CDR3 DNA reads as TGTGCCAGCTCAATCAGAGGGGGGGAACTCACAGATACGCAGTATTTT.

The V and J genes are TRBV11-2 and TRBJ2-1; TRBD2 matches at 13 bases. The V gene end was trimmed by 5 bases and the J gene end by 8 bases; junction bases not matched to a gene: 3. CDR1 and CDR2 from the germline V gene are SGHAT and FQNNGV. This CDR3 comprises 14 residues. Here the CDR3 DNA reads TGTGCCAGCAGCAGAGGGACTAGCGGGGATGAGCAGTTCTTC. The encoded protein is CASSRGTSGDEQFF.

The V call is TRBV7-2, the J call TRBJ2-5; D possibly corresponds to TRBD2 (6 bases). CDR1 SGHTA and CDR2 FQGNSA come from the germline V gene. There are 13 residues in the CDR3. V lost 3 bases and J lost 5, with 10 bases in between. The CDR3 nucleotides read TGTGCCAGCAGCTTTCTCGGAGGGGAGACCCAGTACTTC. This encodes CASSFLGGETQYF. Based on the CDR3 plus reference TRBV7-2 and TRBJ2-5, the full variable domain is GAGVSQSPSNKVTEKGKDVELRCDPISGHTALYWYRQSLGQGLEFLIYFQGNSAPDKSGLPSDRFSAERTGGSVSTLTIQRTQQEDSAVYLCASSFLGGETQYFGPGTRLLVL.

The chain combines TRBV6-5 with TRBJ2-5; 7 bases line up with TRBD2. This CDR3 region has 16 residues. Germline V lookup: CDR1 MNHEY, CDR2 SVGAGI. The junction had 8 bases not matched to a gene; V was cut back by 2 bases and J by 2 bases. Here the CDR3 reads CASSYTVAGGQETQYF. The DNA for the CDR3 is TGTGCCAGCAGTTACACTGTAGCGGGCGGACAAGAGACCCAGTACTTC.

This chain links TRBV7-2 with TRBJ2-7; 7 bases match TRBD2. Germline V gene data show CDR1 as SGHTA and CDR2 as FQGNSA. J gave up 4 bases and V 2 bases, and 5 bases lay outside the gene matches. The CDR3 is made up of 14 amino acids. Here the CDR3 DNA reads TGTGCCAGCAGCTTAAAGCGGGACGGGTACGAGCAGTACTTC. Translation: CASSLKRDGYEQYF.

The chain has TRBV27 and TRBJ2-1, with 9 bases that match TRBD2. V was pared by 1 base and J by 4 bases, with 14 bases of the junction left unmatched. The CDR3 runs to 19 residues. Germline CDR1 is MNHEY and CDR2 is SMNVEV (reference sequence). Written as DNA, the CDR3 is TGTGCCAGCAGTTTATTTGGACATATCTGGACTAGCGAATACAATGAGCAGTTCTTC. It encodes CASSLFGHIWTSEYNEQFF.

The chain combines TRBV7-2 with TRBJ2-1, with 8 bases lining up with TRBD1. The CDR3 spans 15 residues. Germline assignment: CDR1 SGHTA and CDR2 FQGNSA. Losses at the gene ends were 5 bases for V and 7 bases for J; bases not matched to a gene: 10. CDR3 loop: CASSRTDRARNEQFF. CDR3 nucleotide sequence: TGTGCCAGCAGCCGTACGGACAGGGCTAGGAATGAGCAGTTCTTC.

This clone came up a few times. The chain uses TRBV7-9 and TRBJ2-7; possibly TRBD2 for D (5 bases). Trimming removed 3 bases from V and 5 bases from J, with 11 bases in between. CDR3 size: 13 residues. Germline values: CDR1 SEHNR, CDR2 FQNEAQ (reference sequence). The CDR3 DNA follows: TGTGCCAGCAGCTTTCCGGGAACGAACGAGCAGTACTTC. Protein product: CASSFPGTNEQYF. The whole variable domain, filled in from reference TRBV7-9 and TRBJ2-7, reads DTGVSQNPRHKITKRGQNVTFRCDPISEHNRLYWYRQTLGQGPEFLTYFQNEAQLEKSRLLSDRFSAERPKGSFSTLEIQRTEQGDSAMYLCASSFPGTNEQYFGPGTRLTVT.

The chain joins TRBV7-2 to TRBJ2-2; tentative D call: TRBD2 (5 bases). Trimming removed 5 bases from V and 1 base from J, with 8 bases in between. In germline, CDR1 is SGHTA, CDR2 FQGNSA. The CDR3 is 14 residues long. This CDR3 reads CASSPDWNTGELFF. The CDR3 DNA is TGTGCCAGCAGCCCGGACTGGAACACCGGGGAGCTGTTTTTT.